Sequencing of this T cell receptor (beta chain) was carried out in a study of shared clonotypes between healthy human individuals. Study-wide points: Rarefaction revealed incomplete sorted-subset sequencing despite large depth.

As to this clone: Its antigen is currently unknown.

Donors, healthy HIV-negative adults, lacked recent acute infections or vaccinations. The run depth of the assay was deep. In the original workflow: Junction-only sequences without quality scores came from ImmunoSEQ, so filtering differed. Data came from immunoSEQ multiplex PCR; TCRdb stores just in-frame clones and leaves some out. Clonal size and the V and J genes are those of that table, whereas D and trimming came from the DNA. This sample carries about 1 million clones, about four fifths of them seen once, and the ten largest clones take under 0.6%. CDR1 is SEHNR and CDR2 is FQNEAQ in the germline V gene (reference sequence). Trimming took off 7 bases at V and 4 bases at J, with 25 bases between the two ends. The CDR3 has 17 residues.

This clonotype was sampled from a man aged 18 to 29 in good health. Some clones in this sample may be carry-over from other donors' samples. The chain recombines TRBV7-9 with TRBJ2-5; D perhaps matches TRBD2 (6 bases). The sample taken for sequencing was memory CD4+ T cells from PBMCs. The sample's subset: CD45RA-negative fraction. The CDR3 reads CASTPPGLAQLVETQYF. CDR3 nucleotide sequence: TGTGCCAGCACCCCCCCCGGCCTAGCGCAACTCGTAGAGACCCAGTACTTC.